A selection of T cell receptor beta chains follows, all from one sample in a study of neurological immune-mediated disorders. From the 5' RACE reads, TCRdb called clonotypes with MiXCR, one entry per CDR3 protein. Among over 50,000 distinct CDR3 sequences listed, approximately 3.3% were seen once. The sample was PBMCs. Receptors originate from a man aged 40-55 years with multiple sclerosis. Both conserved end residues are part of each CDR3. Each record gives: CDR3 protein, CDR3 DNA, D gene, J gene, clone size, V gene. D genes are given only for firm matches. For some rows the clone size is stated as once, few or many, or as a class when expanded; others skip it.

CDR3: CASSFGRNTEAFF
DNA: TGTGCCAGCAGCTTCGGCAGGAACACTGAAGCTTTCTTT
D: NA
J: TRBJ1-1
size: many
V: TRBV7-3

CDR3: CASSPEGRHRNEKLFF
DNA: TGTGCCAGCAGCCCCGAGGGACGACATAGAAATGAAAAACTGTTTTTT
D: NA
J: TRBJ1-4
size: many
V: TRBV6-5

CDR3: CASSQGTISLGNTIYF
DNA: TGCGCCAGCAGCCAAGGGACAATCTCACTCGGAAACACCATATATTTT
D: NA
J: TRBJ1-3
size: many
V: TRBV4-1

CDR3: CASSLGGYRGGGYTF
DNA: TGTGCCAGCAGCTTAGGCGGGTACAGGGGGGGTGGCTACACCTTC
D: TRBD1
J: TRBJ1-2
size: many
V: TRBV7-2

CDR3: CASSSNTGAGANVLTF
DNA: TGTGCCAGCTCCTCCAACACAGGGGCTGGGGCCAACGTCCTGACTTTC
D: TRBD1
J: TRBJ2-6
size: NA
V: TRBV18

CDR3: CSARSPPPTPAETQYF
DNA: TGCAGTGCTAGAAGTCCCCCTCCCACCCCGGCAGAGACCCAGTACTTC
D: NA
J: TRBJ2-5
size: many
V: TRBV20-1

CDR3: CASSLLGQNTEAFF
DNA: TGCGCCAGCAGCTTGTTAGGGCAGAACACTGAAGCTTTCTTT
D: NA
J: TRBJ1-1
size: many
V: TRBV5-1

CDR3: CASSEVYALSGNTIYF
DNA: TGTGCCAGCAGTGAAGTTTATGCCCTCTCTGGAAACACCATATATTTT
D: NA
J: TRBJ1-3
size: many
V: TRBV6-1

CDR3: CSARDILKRGSPLHF
DNA: TGCAGTGCTAGAGATATTTTAAAAAGGGGCTCACCCCTCCACTTT
D: NA
J: TRBJ1-6
size: NA
V: TRBV20-1

CDR3: CASSLKGATDTQYF
DNA: TGTGCCAGCAGTTTAAAGGGGGCAACAGATACGCAGTATTTT
D: TRBD1
J: TRBJ2-3
size: many
V: TRBV27

CDR3: CASSQDLQGIAAEAFF
DNA: TGTGCCAGCAGCCAAGACCTCCAGGGAATCGCGGCTGAAGCTTTCTTT
D: NA
J: TRBJ1-1
size: many
V: TRBV4-2

CDR3: CASSQTGTGWERTSPLHF
DNA: TGTGCCAGCAGCCAAACCGGGACAGGATGGGAGAGGACTTCACCCCTCCACTTT
D: TRBD1
J: TRBJ1-6
size: many
V: TRBV4-2

CDR3: CASSTQPLRTQYF
DNA: TGTGCCAGCAGCACACAACCCCTACGCACGCAGTATTTT
D: NA
J: TRBJ2-3
size: many
V: TRBV28

CDR3: CSIYSQIQETQYF
DNA: TGCAGCATTTACAGCCAGATCCAAGAGACCCAGTACTTC
D: NA
J: TRBJ2-5
size: many
V: TRBV29-1

CDR3: CASSLAPGPGQYF
DNA: TGCGCCAGCAGCTTGGCCCCGGGGCCGGGGCAGTACTTC
D: NA
J: TRBJ2-7
size: few
V: TRBV5-1

CDR3: CATSRGGGTQETQYF
DNA: TGTGCCACCAGCAGAGGTGGTGGAACTCAAGAGACCCAGTACTTC
D: NA
J: TRBJ2-5
size: NA
V: TRBV15

CDR3: CASSSLAGVERNEQYF
DNA: TGCGCCAGCAGCTCACTAGCGGGGGTTGAGAGGAACGAGCAGTACTTC
D: TRBD2
J: TRBJ2-7
size: medium-sized
V: TRBV5-1

CDR3: CASSLGPLQDSYEQYF
DNA: TGCGCCAGCAGCCTGGGACCGCTACAGGACTCCTACGAGCAGTACTTC
D: NA
J: TRBJ2-7
size: many
V: TRBV5-1

CDR3: CASSYEGQSDAFF
DNA: TGTGCCAGCAGCTATGAAGGACAGTCCGACGCTTTCTTT
D: NA
J: TRBJ1-1
size: many
V: TRBV7-9

CDR3: CASRYSGGAAGANVLTF
DNA: TGTGCCAGCAGATACTCAGGGGGCGCAGCAGGGGCCAACGTCCTGACTTTC
D: TRBD1
J: TRBJ2-6
size: many
V: TRBV12-3/TRBV12-4

CDR3: CASSLPRTPTSGGFTDTQYF
DNA: TGCGCCAGCAGCCTCCCCCGAACTCCGACTAGCGGGGGGTTCACAGATACGCAGTATTTT
D: TRBD2
J: TRBJ2-3
size: many
V: TRBV4-1

CDR3: CSAQKGLARDTQYF
DNA: TGCAGTGCTCAAAAGGGACTAGCGCGAGATACGCAGTATTTT
D: TRBD2
J: TRBJ2-3
size: many
V: TRBV20-1

CDR3: CSASPGTGAVYTF
DNA: TGCAGTGCTAGCCCCGGGACAGGGGCCGTCTACACCTTC
D: TRBD1
J: TRBJ1-2
size: many
V: TRBV20-1

CDR3: CASSFGELAYEQYF
DNA: TGTGCCAGCAGCTTTGGCGAACTGGCCTACGAGCAGTACTTC
D: NA
J: TRBJ2-7
size: NA
V: TRBV5-5

CDR3: CASSLQGPGGNQPQNF
DNA: TGTGCCAGCAGTTTACAGGGTCCGGGGGGCAATCAGCCCCAGAATTTT
D: NA
J: TRBJ1-5
size: many
V: TRBV28

CDR3: CASSQERRGVGYNEQFF
DNA: TGCGCCAGCAGCCAAGAAAGACGGGGGGTTGGCTACAATGAGCAGTTCTTC
D: TRBD2
J: TRBJ2-1
size: few
V: TRBV4-1

CDR3: CASSEYSRQDQETQYF
DNA: TGTGCCAGCAGTGAATATAGCCGACAGGACCAAGAGACCCAGTACTTC
D: NA
J: TRBJ2-5
size: few
V: TRBV6-1

CDR3: CSASRGSHSKSSYNSPLHF
DNA: TGCAGTGCTAGTCGGGGGTCTCACTCGAAAAGCTCCTATAATTCACCCCTCCACTTT
D: NA
J: TRBJ1-6
size: many
V: TRBV20-1

CDR3: CSAGGQGNQPQHF
DNA: TGCAGTGCCGGTGGACAGGGTAATCAGCCCCAGCATTTT
D: TRBD1
J: TRBJ1-5
size: many
V: TRBV20-1

CDR3: CASSTLGGETQYF
DNA: TGTGCCAGCAGTACGCTAGGGGGAGAGACCCAGTACTTC
D: NA
J: TRBJ2-5
size: many
V: TRBV6-2/TRBV6-3

CDR3: CASNAPGTGIYNIQYF
DNA: TGTGCCAGCAACGCTCCCGGGACAGGGATTTATAACATTCAGTACTTC
D: TRBD1
J: TRBJ2-4
size: many
V: TRBV5-5

CDR3: CASSVQGARETQYF
DNA: TGCGCCAGCAGCGTACAGGGGGCGAGAGAGACCCAGTACTTC
D: TRBD1
J: TRBJ2-5
size: many
V: TRBV5-1

CDR3: CASSEGHYQPQHF
DNA: TGTGCCAGCAGCGAAGGACATTATCAGCCCCAGCATTTT
D: NA
J: TRBJ1-5
size: NA
V: TRBV12-3/TRBV12-4

CDR3: CASRKQNTEAFF
DNA: TGTGCCAGCAGGAAACAAAACACTGAAGCTTTCTTT
D: NA
J: TRBJ1-1
size: many
V: TRBV6-6

CDR3: CARTTVVDLLISYNEQFF
DNA: TGTGCCAGAACCACGGTGGTAGATTTATTAATATCCTACAATGAGCAGTTCTTC
D: NA
J: TRBJ2-1
size: few
V: TRBV5-5

CDR3: CSARVARQGLDSPLHF
DNA: TGCAGTGCTAGAGTGGCCCGCCAGGGTTTGGACTCACCCCTCCACTTT
D: NA
J: TRBJ1-6
size: many
V: TRBV20-1

CDR3: CASSLLGNEQYF
DNA: TGTGCCAGCAGCTTATTGGGTAACGAGCAGTACTTC
D: NA
J: TRBJ2-7
size: many
V: TRBV7-2

CDR3: CASSLVPGNTGELFF
DNA: TGTGCCAGCAGCTTAGTGCCGGGTAACACCGGGGAGCTGTTTTTT
D: NA
J: TRBJ2-2
size: many
V: TRBV7-2

CDR3: CASSQEARRGMRDTQYF
DNA: TGTGCCAGCAGCCAAGAGGCTAGGCGGGGGATGAGAGATACGCAGTATTTT
D: TRBD2
J: TRBJ2-3
size: many
V: TRBV14

CDR3: CASSERGGTDTQYF
DNA: TGTGCCAGCAGTGAGCGGGGGGGCACAGATACGCAGTATTTT
D: TRBD2
J: TRBJ2-3
size: many
V: TRBV6-4

CDR3: CASSLGGPRGYTF
DNA: TGTGCCAGCAGTTTGGGGGGGCCAAGGGGCTACACCTTC
D: NA
J: TRBJ1-2
size: many
V: TRBV12-3/TRBV12-4

CDR3: CSAREDRDNYGYTF
DNA: TGCAGTGCTAGAGAGGACAGGGATAACTATGGCTACACCTTC
D: TRBD1
J: TRBJ1-2
size: many
V: TRBV20-1

CDR3: CASSRSEGETQYF
DNA: TGTGCCAGCAGCCGTAGCGAGGGGGAGACCCAGTACTTC
D: NA
J: TRBJ2-5
size: many
V: TRBV4-2

CDR3: CSVQFEGPKGAEAFF
DNA: TGCAGCGTTCAGTTTGAGGGGCCGAAGGGAGCTGAAGCTTTCTTT
D: NA
J: TRBJ1-1
size: many
V: TRBV29-1

CDR3: CSAASRDTTEAFF
DNA: TGCAGCGCCGCGTCCCGGGACACTACTGAAGCTTTCTTT
D: NA
J: TRBJ1-1
size: many
V: TRBV29-1

CDR3: CASSSTGQVIYEQYF
DNA: TGTGCCAGCAGTTCGACGGGACAGGTTATCTACGAGCAGTACTTC
D: TRBD1
J: TRBJ2-7
size: many
V: TRBV6-5

CDR3: CASSLAQGQPQHF
DNA: TGTGCCAGCAGCTTAGCGCAGGGGCAGCCCCAGCATTTT
D: NA
J: TRBJ1-5
size: many
V: TRBV7-7

CDR3: CSARVVGGAGAKNIQYF
DNA: TGCAGTGCTAGAGTCGTCGGGGGGGCCGGAGCCAAAAACATTCAGTACTTC
D: TRBD2
J: TRBJ2-4
size: many
V: TRBV20-1